This TCR beta chain was recovered during a study of identical twins. TCRdb fed the 5' RACE reads into MiXCR, producing one record per CDR3 protein. The sample lists over 600,000 distinct CDR3 sequences, roughly 20% occurring once. CDR1 is MNHNS, CDR2 SASEGT, per germline. The CDR3 is 17 residues long. The junction had 18 bases not matched to a gene; V was cut back by 7 bases and J by 5 bases. These data were also filed under a second study, of T cells expressing NK-cell markers. That source adds: In the group of eight sequenced donors, seven were HCMV-seropositive and one was seronegative. NKG2C+ dominant clonotype frequencies in six or seven donors were roughly 1.0-7.5% of CD8+ T cells.

The sequence was obtained from a woman aged 18-30 years in good health. The chain couples TRBV6-1 to TRBJ2-5, with TRBD2 matching 8 bases. The sequenced sample was PBMCs. The CDR3 spells CASTLCVRLAILETQYF. The DNA of the CDR3 is TGTGCCAGCACCCTTTGCGTCCGACTAGCGATCCTGGAGACCCAGTACTTC.